This record concerns one T cell receptor (beta chain) sequence. Unmatched junction bases numbered 19, after V lost 4 bases and J lost 8 bases. Germline lookup yields CDR1 MDHEN and CDR2 SYDVKM. The length of the CDR3 is 17 residues. Measured with immunoSEQ multiplex PCR; TCRdb has only the in-frame clones, and not every one. Of under 100,000 clones in the sample, more than 70% are singletons; the top ten hold roughly 0.85%. Single viable CD3+CD4+CD8-CD45RO+ cells were sorted as the memory CD4+ T cells. Donors' CMV status reflects serum IgG against pp150, pp28, p38, p52. The data are from a study of memory CD4+ T cells and cytomegalovirus serostatus. Study background: Donors were healthy Belgian adults, some 10 CMV seropositive and 24 seronegative.

The receptor was derived from an adult in good health and CMV-seronegative. V gene TRBV28 combines with J gene TRBJ1-2, with 7 bases that match TRBD1. The sequenced sample consisted of memory CD4+ T cells from blood. In DNA, the CDR3 is TGTGCCAGCAGTTCGACCCTACTTCAGGGGGAATCGAGCGGCTACACCTTC. Its protein is CASSSTLLQGESSGYTF.